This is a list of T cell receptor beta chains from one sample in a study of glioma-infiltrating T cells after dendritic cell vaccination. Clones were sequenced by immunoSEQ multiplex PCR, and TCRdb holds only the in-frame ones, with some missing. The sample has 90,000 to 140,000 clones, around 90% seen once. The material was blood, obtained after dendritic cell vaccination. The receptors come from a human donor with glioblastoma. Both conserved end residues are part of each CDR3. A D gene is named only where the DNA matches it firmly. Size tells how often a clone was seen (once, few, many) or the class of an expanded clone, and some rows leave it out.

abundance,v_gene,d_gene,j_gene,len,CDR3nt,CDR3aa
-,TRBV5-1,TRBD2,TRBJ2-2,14,TGCGCCAGCAGCTTAGGGACTACCAACGGGGAGCTGTTTTTT,CASSLGTTNGELFF
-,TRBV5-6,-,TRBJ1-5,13,TGTGCCAGCAGCTTGGGGACTGATCAGCCCCAGCATTTT,CASSLGTDQPQHF
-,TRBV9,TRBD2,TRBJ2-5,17,TGTGCCAGCAGCTTAGGGAGGGCTAGCGGGGGGCAGGAGACCCAGTACTTC,CASSLGRASGGQETQYF
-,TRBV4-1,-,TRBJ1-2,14,TGCGCCAGCAGCCAAGAGGGCAACCTCAGGGGCTACACCTTC,CASSQEGNLRGYTF
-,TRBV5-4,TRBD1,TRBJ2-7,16,TGTGCCAGCAGCTTGGTTCGGGACAGGGGGTCTTACGAGCAGTACTTC,CASSLVRDRGSYEQYF
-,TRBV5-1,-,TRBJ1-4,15,TGCGCCAGCAGCCCCCGGGGGGGAAAGGATGAAAAACTGTTTTTT,CASSPRGGKDEKLFF
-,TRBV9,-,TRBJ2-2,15,TGTGCCAGCAGCGTACGGCAGGGGAACACCGGGGAGCTGTTTTTT,CASSVRQGNTGELFF
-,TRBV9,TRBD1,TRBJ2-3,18,TGTGCCAGCAGCGTAGCCCTGACAGGGGGGGCTACCACAGATACGCAGTATTTT,CASSVALTGGATTDTQYF
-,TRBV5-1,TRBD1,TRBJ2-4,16,TGCGCCAGCAGCTTGGATTCGCCGGGACAGAAAAACATTCAGTACTTC,CASSLDSPGQKNIQYF
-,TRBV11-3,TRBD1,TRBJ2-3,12,TGTGCCAGCAGCGTGACAGGGGATACGCAGTATTTT,CASSVTGDTQYF
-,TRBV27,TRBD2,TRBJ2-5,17,TGTGCCAGCAGTTTATATGCTAGCGGGGGGCCTTGGGAGACCCAGTACTTC,CASSLYASGGPWETQYF
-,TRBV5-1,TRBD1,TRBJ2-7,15,TGCGCCAGCAGCTACGACAGGGGATCCACCTACGAGCAGTACTTC,CASSYDRGSTYEQYF
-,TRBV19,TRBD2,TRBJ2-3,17,TGTGCCAGTATCCGGACTAGCGGGAGGGGGGGCACAGATACGCAGTATTTT,CASIRTSGRGGTDTQYF
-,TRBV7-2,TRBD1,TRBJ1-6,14,TGTGCCAGCAGCTTCGCCAGGGGGCGTTCACCCCTCCACTTT,CASSFARGRSPLHF
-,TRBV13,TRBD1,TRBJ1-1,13,TGTGCCAGCAGCAACAACAGGGGCTTTGAAGCTTTCTTT,CASSNNRGFEAFF
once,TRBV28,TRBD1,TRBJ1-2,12,TGTGCCAGCAGTTTCAAGGGGGCTGGCTACACCTTC,CASSFKGAGYTF
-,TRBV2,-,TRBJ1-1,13,TGTGCCAGAAGGTCGGGGAGGGGCACTGAAGCTTTCTTT,CARRSGRGTEAFF
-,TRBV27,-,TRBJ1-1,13,TGTGCCACCCCTGGCGGTCTGAACACTGAAGCTTTCTTT,CATPGGLNTEAFF
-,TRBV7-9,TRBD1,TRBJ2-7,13,TGTGCCAGCAGCTCGGGACAGACCTACGAGCAGTACTTC,CASSSGQTYEQYF
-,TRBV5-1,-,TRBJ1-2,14,TGCGCCAGCAGCTTGGGGGGAGTCGACTATGGCTACACCTTC,CASSLGGVDYGYTF
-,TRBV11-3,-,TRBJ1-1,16,TGTGCCAGCAGCTTATCAAGGATAGGGGGGGACACTGAAGCTTTCTTT,CASSLSRIGGDTEAFF
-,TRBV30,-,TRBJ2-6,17,TGTGCCTGGAGTGGAATGGGGCGCATTCCGGGGGCCAACGTCCTGACTTTC,CAWSGMGRIPGANVLTF
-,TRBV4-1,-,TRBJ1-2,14,TGCGCCAGCACTCTACCAGGGGATCGCGGTGGCTACACCTTC,CASTLPGDRGGYTF
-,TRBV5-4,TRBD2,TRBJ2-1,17,TGTGCCAGCAGCGGGGTACCAGCGGGGAGCTCCTACAATGAGCAGTTCTTC,CASSGVPAGSSYNEQFF
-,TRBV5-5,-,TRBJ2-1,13,TGTGCCAGCAGCCCAGGGACCTACAATGAGCAGTTCTTC,CASSPGTYNEQFF
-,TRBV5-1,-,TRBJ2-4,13,TGCGCCAGCAGCTTGGGCGGGGAAAACATTCAGTACTTC,CASSLGGENIQYF
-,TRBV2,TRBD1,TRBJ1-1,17,TGTGCCAGCAGCCGACAGGGGCCCCTGTTAATGAACACTGAAGCTTTCTTT,CASSRQGPLLMNTEAFF
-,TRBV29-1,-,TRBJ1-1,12,TGCAGCGTTGTGACCAGGGGAGTTGAAGCTTTCTTT,CSVVTRGVEAFF
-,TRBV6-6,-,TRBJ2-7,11,TGTGCCAGCAGTGCGACCTACGAGCAGTACTTC,CASSATYEQYF
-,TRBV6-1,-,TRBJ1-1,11,TGTGCCGCCTCGGGAGAGTCTGAAGCTTTCTTT,CAASGESEAFF
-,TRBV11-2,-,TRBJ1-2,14,TGTGCCAGCAGCAAGAAGACAGGCAACTATGGCTACACCTTC,CASSKKTGNYGYTF
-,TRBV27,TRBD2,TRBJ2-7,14,TGTGCCAGCAGTCAAGCGGGGGCACCCTACGAGCAGTACTTC,CASSQAGAPYEQYF
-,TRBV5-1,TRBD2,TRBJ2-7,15,TGCGCCAGCAGCTTGGCACTAGCGGGAGGGGAAGAGCAGTACTTC,CASSLALAGGEEQYF
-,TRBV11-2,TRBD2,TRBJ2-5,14,TGTGCCAGCAGCTCCGGACTAGCGGGAGAGACCCAGTACTTC,CASSSGLAGETQYF
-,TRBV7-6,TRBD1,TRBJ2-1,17,TGTGCCAGCAGTTCCGCCCCGGGACAGAGCTCCTACAATGAGCAGTTCTTC,CASSSAPGQSSYNEQFF
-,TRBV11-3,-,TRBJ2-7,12,TGTGCCAGCAGCCCCACTAGAGACGAGCAGTACTTC,CASSPTRDEQYF
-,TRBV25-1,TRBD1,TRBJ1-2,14,TGTGCCAGCAGGGCGACAGGGAATGACTATGGCTACACCTTC,CASRATGNDYGYTF
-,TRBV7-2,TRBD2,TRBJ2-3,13,TGTGCCAGCAGCTTCCGGGGGGCAGATACGCAGTATTTT,CASSFRGADTQYF
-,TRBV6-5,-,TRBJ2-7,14,TGTGCCAGCAGAAAACCCCTACAGGGAAGCGAGCAGTACTTC,CASRKPLQGSEQYF
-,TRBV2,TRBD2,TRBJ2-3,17,TGTGCCAGCAGTGAATCGACTAGCGCCTACCGCACAGATACGCAGTATTTT,CASSESTSAYRTDTQYF
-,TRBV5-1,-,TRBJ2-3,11,TGCGCCAGCAGACAGGAAGATACGCAGTATTTT,CASRQEDTQYF
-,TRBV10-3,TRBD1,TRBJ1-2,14,TGTGCCATCAGTGATCGGGACAGGGCGAATGGCTACACCTTC,CAISDRDRANGYTF
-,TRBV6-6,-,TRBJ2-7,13,TGTGCCAGCAGTTACGGTCGGGTCTACGAGCAGTACTTC,CASSYGRVYEQYF
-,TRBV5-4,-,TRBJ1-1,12,TGTGCCAGCAGCATTCCGGGAGGGGAAGCTTTCTTT,CASSIPGGEAFF
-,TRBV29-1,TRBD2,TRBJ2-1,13,TGCAGCGGCGGGACTAGCGGGATAAATGAGCAGTTCTTC,CSGGTSGINEQFF
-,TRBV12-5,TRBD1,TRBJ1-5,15,TGTGCTAGTGGTTTGTTTGAGGGGGCCGTTCAGCCCCAGCATTTT,CASGLFEGAVQPQHF
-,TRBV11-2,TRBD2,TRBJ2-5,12,TGTGCCAGCAGCTTGCCGGGGGGGACCCAGTACTTC,CASSLPGGTQYF
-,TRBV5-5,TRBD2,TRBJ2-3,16,TGTGCCAGCAGCAGGACTAGCGGGAGGCTGGGAGATACGCAGTATTTT,CASSRTSGRLGDTQYF
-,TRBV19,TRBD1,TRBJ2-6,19,TGTGCCAGTAGTATTCAGGGGACAGGTTGGAGCTCTGGGGCCAACGTCCTGACTTTC,CASSIQGTGWSSGANVLTF
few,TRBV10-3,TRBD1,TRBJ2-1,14,TGTGCCATCAGTGACCGGACAGGAGACAATGAGCAGTTCTTC,CAISDRTGDNEQFF
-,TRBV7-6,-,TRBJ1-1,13,TGTGCCAGCAGCTCAGACGGGAGGCCTGAAGCTTTCTTT,CASSSDGRPEAFF
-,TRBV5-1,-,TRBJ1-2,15,TGCGCCAGCAGCTTGACGGCGGCAGCCGCTTATGGCTACACCTTC,CASSLTAAAAYGYTF
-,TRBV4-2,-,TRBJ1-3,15,TGTGCCAGCAGCCGTACTAGGTTCGCTGGAAACACCATATATTTT,CASSRTRFAGNTIYF
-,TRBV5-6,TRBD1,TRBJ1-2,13,TGTGCCAGCAGCAGGGACAGGCACTATGGCTACACCTTC,CASSRDRHYGYTF
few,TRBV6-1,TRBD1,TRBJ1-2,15,TGTGCCAGCAGCCGGGACAGGGGGTATAGCTATGGCTACACCTTC,CASSRDRGYSYGYTF
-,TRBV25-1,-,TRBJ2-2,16,TGTGCCAGCAGACTCAGCGCGGGGGCGGTCACCGGGGAGCTGTTTTTT,CASRLSAGAVTGELFF
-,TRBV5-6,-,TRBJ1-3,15,TGTGCCAGCAGCTTGTTGGGCTTCTCTGGAAACACCATATATTTT,CASSLLGFSGNTIYF